This T cell receptor beta chain emerged from a study of graft-versus-host responses after intestinal transplantation. On the study more broadly: Once they had received anti-thymocyte globulin induction, all recipients took tacrolimus and steroids for about 3 years.

Irradiated, violet-dye-labeled stimulator cells, some 200,000 in number, were plated with some 200,000 CFSE-labeled responder cells. Broader study findings: Early post-transplant HvG declines showed an association with peak circulating GvH clone levels.

The repertoire was sequenced with immunoSEQ multiplex PCR; TCRdb's copy has only in-frame clones and lacks some. The table includes about 15,000 clones, 33% detected once. CDR3 size: 15 residues. The V and J ends lost 6 bases and 5 bases, in that order; junction bases with no gene match: 6. The germline gives CDR1 SGHTS, CDR2 YDEGEE. This clone has more than one count but fewer than ten. The receptor comes from a human patient who received an intestinal transplant. The sequencing here drew on alloreactive CD4+ T cells from a mixed lymphocyte reaction culture, taken before intestinal transplant. The sample's subset: CFSE-low proliferating T cells sorted from roughly 6-day pre-transplant mixed lymphocyte reaction (GvH or HvG direction). This chain joins TRBV5-8 and TRBJ2-3; 13 nucleotides line up with TRBD2. This CDR3 is CASTAGLAGRDTQYF. The CDR3 nucleotides are TGTGCCAGCACGGCGGGACTAGCGGGACGAGATACGCAGTATTTT.